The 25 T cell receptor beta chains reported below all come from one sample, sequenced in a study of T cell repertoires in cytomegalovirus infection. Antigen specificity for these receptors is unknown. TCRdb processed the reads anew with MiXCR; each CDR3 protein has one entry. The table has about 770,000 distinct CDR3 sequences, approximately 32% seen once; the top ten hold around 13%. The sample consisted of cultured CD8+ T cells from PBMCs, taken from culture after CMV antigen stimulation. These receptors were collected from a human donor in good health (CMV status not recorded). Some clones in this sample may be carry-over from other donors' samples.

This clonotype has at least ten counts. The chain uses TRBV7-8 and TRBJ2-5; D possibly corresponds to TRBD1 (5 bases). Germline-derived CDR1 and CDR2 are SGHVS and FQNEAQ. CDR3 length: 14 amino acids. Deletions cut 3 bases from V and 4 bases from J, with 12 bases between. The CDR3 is CASSLKGIRETQYF. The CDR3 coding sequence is TGTGCCAGCAGCTTGAAGGGGATTAGAGAGACCCAGTACTTC.

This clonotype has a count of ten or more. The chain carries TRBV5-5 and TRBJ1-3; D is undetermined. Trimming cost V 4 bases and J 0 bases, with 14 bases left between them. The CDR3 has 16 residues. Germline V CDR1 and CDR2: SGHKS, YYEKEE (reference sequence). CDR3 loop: CASSPLDLPSGNTIYF. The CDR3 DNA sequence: TGTGCCAGCAGCCCCCTGGATTTGCCCTCTGGAAACACCATATATTTT.

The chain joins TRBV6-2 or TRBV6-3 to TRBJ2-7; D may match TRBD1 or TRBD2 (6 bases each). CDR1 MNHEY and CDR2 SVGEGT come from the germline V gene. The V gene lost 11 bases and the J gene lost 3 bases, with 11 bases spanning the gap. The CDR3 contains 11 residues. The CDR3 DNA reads TGTGCCGCGGGACATATCTACGAGCAGTACGTC. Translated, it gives CAAGHIYEQYV.

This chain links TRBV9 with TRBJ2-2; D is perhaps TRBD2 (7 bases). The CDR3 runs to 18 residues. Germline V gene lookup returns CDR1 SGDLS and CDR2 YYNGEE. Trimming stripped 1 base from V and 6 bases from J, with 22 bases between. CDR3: CASSVWRGTSGKAGELFF. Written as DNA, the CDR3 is TGTGCCAGCAGCGTATGGCGGGGGACATCGGGGAAGGCCGGGGAGCTGTTTTTT.

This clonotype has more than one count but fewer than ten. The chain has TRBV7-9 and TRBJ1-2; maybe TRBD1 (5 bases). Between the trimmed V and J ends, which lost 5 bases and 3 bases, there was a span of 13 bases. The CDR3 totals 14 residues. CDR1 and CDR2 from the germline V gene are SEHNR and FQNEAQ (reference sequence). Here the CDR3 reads CASSTPGTDYGYTF. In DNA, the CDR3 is TGTGCCAGCAGCACTCCCGGGACGGACTATGGCTACACCTTC.

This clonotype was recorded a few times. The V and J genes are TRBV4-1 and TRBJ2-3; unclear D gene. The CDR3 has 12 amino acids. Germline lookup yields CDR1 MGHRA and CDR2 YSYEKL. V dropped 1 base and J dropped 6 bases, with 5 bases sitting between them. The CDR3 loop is CASSQGVDTQYF. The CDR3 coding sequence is TGCGCCAGCAGCCAAGGGGTGGATACGCAGTATTTT.

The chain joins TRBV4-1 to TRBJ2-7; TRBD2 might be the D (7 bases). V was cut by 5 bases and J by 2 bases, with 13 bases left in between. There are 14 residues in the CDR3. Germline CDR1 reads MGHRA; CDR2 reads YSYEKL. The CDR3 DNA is TGCGCCAGCAGCTTTGGGGAGGGGGCCTACGAGCAGTACTTC. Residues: CASSFGEGAYEQYF.

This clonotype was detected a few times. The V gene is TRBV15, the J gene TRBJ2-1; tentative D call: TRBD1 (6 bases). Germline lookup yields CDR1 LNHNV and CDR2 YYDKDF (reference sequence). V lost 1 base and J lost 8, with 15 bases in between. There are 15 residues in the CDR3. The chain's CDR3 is CATSRGDSSGDEQFF. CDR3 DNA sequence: TGTGCCACCAGCAGAGGCGATAGCTCAGGGGATGAGCAGTTCTTC. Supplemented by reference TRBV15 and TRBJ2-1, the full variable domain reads DAMVIQNPRYQVTQFGKPVTLSCSQTLNHNVMYWYQQKSSQAPKLLFHYYDKDFNNEADTPDNFQSRRPNTSFCFLDIRSPGLGDTAMYLCATSRGDSSGDEQFFGPGTRLTVL.

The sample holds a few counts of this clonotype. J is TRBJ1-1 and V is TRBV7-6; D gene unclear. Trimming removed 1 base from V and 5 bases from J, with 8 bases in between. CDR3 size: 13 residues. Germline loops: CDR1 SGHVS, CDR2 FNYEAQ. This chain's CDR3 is CASSLGVRTEAFF. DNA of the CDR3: TGTGCCAGCAGCTTAGGTGTACGGACTGAAGCTTTCTTT.

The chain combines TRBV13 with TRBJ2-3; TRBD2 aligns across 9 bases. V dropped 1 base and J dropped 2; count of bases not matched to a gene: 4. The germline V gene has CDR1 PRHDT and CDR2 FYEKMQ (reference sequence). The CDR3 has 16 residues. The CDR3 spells CASSLEGTSITDTQYF. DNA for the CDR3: TGTGCCAGCAGCTTAGAAGGGACTAGCATCACAGATACGCAGTATTTT.

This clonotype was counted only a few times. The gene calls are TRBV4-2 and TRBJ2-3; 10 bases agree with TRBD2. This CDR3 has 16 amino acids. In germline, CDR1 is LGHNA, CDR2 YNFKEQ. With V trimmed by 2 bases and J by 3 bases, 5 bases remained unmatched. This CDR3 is CASSQFGLAATDTQYF. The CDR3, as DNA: TGTGCCAGCAGCCAATTTGGACTAGCGGCGACAGATACGCAGTATTTT.

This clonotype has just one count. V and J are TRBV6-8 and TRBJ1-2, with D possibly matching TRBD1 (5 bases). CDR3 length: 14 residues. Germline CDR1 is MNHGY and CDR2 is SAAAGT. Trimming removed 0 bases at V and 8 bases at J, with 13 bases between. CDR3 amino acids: CASSYSRTPFGYTF. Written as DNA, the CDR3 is TGTGCCAGCAGTTACTCGCGGACACCCTTCGGCTACACCTTC.

The CDR3 loop reads CASSSQGPHGYTF. DNA of the CDR3: TGTGCCAGCAGCTCCCAGGGACCGCATGGCTACACCTTC. This chain connects TRBV7-6 to TRBJ1-2; possibly TRBD1 for D (5 bases). Trimming pared 4 bases from V and 6 bases from J, leaving 12 bases between. From germline, CDR1 is SGHVS and CDR2 FNYEAQ. This CDR3 contains 13 residues.

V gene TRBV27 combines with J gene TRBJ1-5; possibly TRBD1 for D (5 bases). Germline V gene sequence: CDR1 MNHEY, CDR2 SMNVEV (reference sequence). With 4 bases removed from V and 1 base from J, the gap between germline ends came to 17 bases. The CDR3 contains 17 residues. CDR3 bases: TGTGCCAGCAGTTCGGGGTCCCGGGGCCTAAGCAATCAGCCCCAGCATTTT. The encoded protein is CASSSGSRGLSNQPQHF.

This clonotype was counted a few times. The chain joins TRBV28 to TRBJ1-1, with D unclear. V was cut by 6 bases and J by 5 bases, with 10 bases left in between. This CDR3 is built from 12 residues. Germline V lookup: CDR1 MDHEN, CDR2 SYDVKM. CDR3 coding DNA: TGTGCCAGCAGCCCCGTTTGGACTGAAGCTTTCTTT. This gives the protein CASSPVWTEAFF.

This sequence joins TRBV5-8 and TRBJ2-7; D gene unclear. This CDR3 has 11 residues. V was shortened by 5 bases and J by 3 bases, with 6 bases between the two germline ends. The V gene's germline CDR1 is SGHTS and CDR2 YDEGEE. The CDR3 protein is CASRNYYEQYV. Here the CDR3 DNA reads TGTGCCAGCAGGAACTACTACGAGCAGTACGTC.

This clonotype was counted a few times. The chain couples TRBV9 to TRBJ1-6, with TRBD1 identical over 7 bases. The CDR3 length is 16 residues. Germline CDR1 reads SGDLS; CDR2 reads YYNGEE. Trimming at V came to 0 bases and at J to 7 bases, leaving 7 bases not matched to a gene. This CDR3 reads CASSVDGTARNSPLHF. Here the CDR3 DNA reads TGTGCCAGCAGCGTAGACGGGACAGCCCGCAATTCACCCCTCCACTTT. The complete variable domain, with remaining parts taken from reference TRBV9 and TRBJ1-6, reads DSGVTQTPKHLITATGQRVTLRCSPRSGDLSVYWYQQSLDQGLQFLIQYYNGEERAKGNILERFSAQQFPDLHSELNLSSLELGDSALYFCASSVDGTARNSPLHFGNGTRLTVT.

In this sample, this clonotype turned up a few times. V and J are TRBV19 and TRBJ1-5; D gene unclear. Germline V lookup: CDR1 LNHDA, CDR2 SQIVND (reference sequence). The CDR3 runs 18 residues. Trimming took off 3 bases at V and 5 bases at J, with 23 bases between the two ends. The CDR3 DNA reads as TGTGCCAGTAGTATCCCGGGTAATTCGCCCCTTTGGGATCAGCCCCAGCATTTT. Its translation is CASSIPGNSPLWDQPQHF.

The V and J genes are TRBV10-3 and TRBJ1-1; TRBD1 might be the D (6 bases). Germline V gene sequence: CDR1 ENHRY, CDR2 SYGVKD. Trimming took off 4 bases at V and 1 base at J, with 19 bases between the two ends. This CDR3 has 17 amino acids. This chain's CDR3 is CAISARGEIVGNTEAFF. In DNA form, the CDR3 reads TGTGCCATCAGTGCCAGGGGCGAAATCGTGGGGAACACTGAAGCTTTCTTT.

The CDR3 loop is CASSLGKNQETQYF. The CDR3 DNA reads as TGTGCCAGCAGTTTAGGAAAGAACCAAGAGACCCAGTACTTC. The V and J genes are TRBV27 and TRBJ2-5, with D unresolved. CDR3 size: 14 residues. Germline V gene data show CDR1 as MNHEY and CDR2 as SMNVEV (reference sequence). V gave up 2 bases and J gave up 0 bases, with 7 bases separating them.

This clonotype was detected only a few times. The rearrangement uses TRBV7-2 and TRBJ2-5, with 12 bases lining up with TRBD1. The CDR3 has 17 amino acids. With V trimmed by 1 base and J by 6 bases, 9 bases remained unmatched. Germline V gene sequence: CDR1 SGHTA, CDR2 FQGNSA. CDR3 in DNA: TGTGCCAGCAGCTTAGGGGGGGACAGGGGGCGGAAACAGACCCAGTACTTC. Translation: CASSLGGDRGRKQTQYF.

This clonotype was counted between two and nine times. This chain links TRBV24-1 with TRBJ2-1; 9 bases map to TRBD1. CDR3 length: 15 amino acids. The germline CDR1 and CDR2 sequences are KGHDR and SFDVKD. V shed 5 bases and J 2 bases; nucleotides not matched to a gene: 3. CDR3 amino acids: CATSGRDRAYNEQFF. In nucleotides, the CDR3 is TGTGCCACCAGTGGCCGGGACAGGGCCTACAATGAGCAGTTCTTC.

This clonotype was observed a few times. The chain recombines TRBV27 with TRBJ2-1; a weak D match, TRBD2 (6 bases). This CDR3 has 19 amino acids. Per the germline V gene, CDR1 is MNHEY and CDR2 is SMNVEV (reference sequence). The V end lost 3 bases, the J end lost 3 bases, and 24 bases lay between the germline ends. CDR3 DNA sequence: TGTGCCAGCAGTTTGTTATCCAGACTAGTAGGGACCAGCTACAATGAGCAGTTCTTC. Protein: CASSLLSRLVGTSYNEQFF.

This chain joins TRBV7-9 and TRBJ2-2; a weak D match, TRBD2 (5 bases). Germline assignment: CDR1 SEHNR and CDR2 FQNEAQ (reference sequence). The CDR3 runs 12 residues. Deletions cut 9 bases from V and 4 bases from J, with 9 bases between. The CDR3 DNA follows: TGTGCCAGACTAGAGGGCACCGGGGAGCTGTTTTTT. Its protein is CARLEGTGELFF.

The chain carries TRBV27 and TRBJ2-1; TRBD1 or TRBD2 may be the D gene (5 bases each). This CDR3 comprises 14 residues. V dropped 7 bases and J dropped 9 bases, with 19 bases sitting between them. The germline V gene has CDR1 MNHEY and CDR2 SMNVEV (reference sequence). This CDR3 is CASTGRALMGEQFF. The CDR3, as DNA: TGTGCCAGCACAGGGAGAGCCTTGATGGGTGAGCAGTTCTTC.